This entry describes one T cell receptor beta chain. With 7 bases removed from V and 2 bases from J, the gap between germline ends came to 15 bases. CDR1 and CDR2 (germline): GTSNPN, SVGIG (reference sequence). The length of the CDR3 is 13 residues. A universal primer site was created by template switching, with the cDNA bearing unique molecular identifiers. MiXCR was run by TCRdb on the 5' RACE reads, yielding one entry per CDR3 protein. The sample has 650,000 to 800,000 distinct CDR3 sequences, 8.6% seen once. This sample was taken from a study of identical twins. These data were also filed under a second study, of yellow fever vaccine responses in identical twins.

This chain joins TRBV30 and TRBJ2-7; TRBD1 might be the D (6 bases). Sequenced material: PBMCs. This clonotype originated in a woman aged 18-29 years in good health. CDR3 region: CALRRSGAYEQYF. As DNA, the CDR3 is TGTGCCTTGCGACGGTCAGGGGCCTACGAGCAGTACTTC.